This TCR beta chain is drawn from a study of T-cell reconstitution after alpha-beta-depleted transplantation in children. TCRbeta library preparation incorporated unique molecular identifiers. MiXCR, applied by TCRdb to the PCR reads, yields one record per CDR3 protein. The sample lists 450,000 to 600,000 distinct CDR3 sequences; about 17% were seen once. Germline CDR1 SGHRS, CDR2 YFSETQ. V lost 1 base, J lost 2 bases, and 3 bases stayed unmatched. The CDR3 runs 15 residues. This clonotype was seen many times. This clonotype was obtained from a human donor who donated a stem cell graft to a child with acute lymphoblastic leukemia. The rearrangement joins TRBV5-1 to TRBJ2-3, with 8 bases fitting TRBD1. The specimen was PBMCs from the stem cell graft donor, collected from the stem cell graft. CDR3 sequence (DNA): TGCGCCAGCAGCTTGAGGACAGGGTTCACAGATACGCAGTATTTT. Protein sequence: CASSLRTGFTDTQYF.